Below are 25 T cell receptor beta chains sequenced from a single sample in a study of blood T cell repertoires in COVID-19. The assay was immunoSEQ multiplex PCR, and TCRdb's table has in-frame clones only and misses some. The repertoire holds under 250,000 clones, about 78% seen once, with 7.2% in the top ten. Specimen: peripheral blood. The receptors come from a woman in her 70s with acute or convalescent COVID-19.

CDR3 coding DNA: TGCGCCAGCAGTGAGGGGGGGGCAGGGGAGACCCAGTACTTC. Translated, it gives CASSEGGAGETQYF. This chain uses TRBV10-2 with TRBJ2-5; maybe TRBD2 (7 bases). Between the trimmed V and J ends, which lost 2 bases and 5 bases, there was a span of 12 bases. The CDR3 runs 14 residues. Germline V gene lookup returns CDR1 WSHSY and CDR2 SAAADI.

The rearrangement links TRBV9 to TRBJ1-6; 7 bases agree with TRBD1. Trimming cost V 3 bases and J 6 bases; bases outside gene matches: 6. The germline V gene encodes CDR1 SGDLS and CDR2 YYNGEE. The CDR3 has 15 residues. CDR3 sequence (DNA): TGTGCCAGCAGCGCACAGGGGATGGGTAATTCACCCCTCCACTTT. It specifies CASSAQGMGNSPLHF.

CDR3 in DNA: TGTGCCACCAGTGATCCGGGACAGGGACGGTGGGATACGCAGTATTTT. This codes for CATSDPGQGRWDTQYF. The chain uses TRBV24-1 and TRBJ2-3, with 9 nucleotides matching TRBD1. Germline-derived CDR1 and CDR2 are KGHDR and SFDVKD. The J segment lost 6 bases and the V segment lost 3 bases, leaving 9 bases of the junction unmatched. The CDR3 is 16 amino acids.

The genes are TRBV3-1 (or the pseudogene TRBV3-2) and TRBJ1-4; D uncertain. This CDR3 is 16 amino acids long. Trimming left V 0 bases short and J 0 bases short, with 8 bases between. Germline values: CDR1 LGHDT, CDR2 YNNKEL (reference sequence). The DNA for the CDR3 is TGTGCCAGCAGCCAAGACTACAGCACAACTAATGAAAAACTGTTTTTT. This translates into CASSQDYSTTNEKLFF.

The chain uses TRBV5-1 and TRBJ2-3; the D is unclear. CDR3 length: 13 residues. Trimming took 5 bases from V and 0 from J, leaving 7 bases between them. Germline V gene data show CDR1 as SGHRS and CDR2 as YFSETQ. This CDR3 is CASRAGSTDTQYF. In DNA, the CDR3 is TGCGCCAGCAGGGCCGGGAGCACAGATACGCAGTATTTT.

The chain joins TRBV11-2 to TRBJ2-5; 8 bases fit TRBD2. This CDR3 has 15 amino acids. Germline values: CDR1 SGHAT, CDR2 FQNNGV. J lost 5 bases, V lost 4 bases, and 9 bases had no gene match. DNA of the CDR3: TGTGCCAGCAGCTCTAGCGGGCGAAGGGGGGAGACCCAGTACTTC. Its translation is CASSSSGRRGETQYF.

V and J are TRBV19 and TRBJ1-6; no clear D gene. The CDR3 runs to 15 residues. Germline loops: CDR1 LNHDA, CDR2 SQIVND (reference sequence). Trimming cost V 5 bases and J 9 bases, with 17 bases left between them. The chain's CDR3 is CASSGPRDLSSPLHF. CDR3 DNA sequence: TGTGCCAGTAGTGGGCCGAGGGATCTTAGTTCACCCCTCCACTTT. Full variable domain (missing parts from reference TRBV19 and TRBJ1-6): DGGITQSPKYLFRKEGQNVTLSCEQNLNHDAMYWYRQDPGQGLRLIYYSQIVNDFQKGDIAEGYSVSREKKESFPLTVTSAQKNPTAFYLCASSGPRDLSSPLHFGNGTRLTVT.

The gene calls are TRBV11-2 and TRBJ2-1, with 7 bases aligning to TRBD1. V shed 6 bases and J 8 bases; nucleotides not matched to a gene: 7. CDR1 SGHAT and CDR2 FQNNGV come from the germline V gene. The CDR3 has 13 residues. The DNA of the CDR3 is TGTGCCAGCAGTCGCGACAGGGACGATGAGCAGTTCTTC. It encodes CASSRDRDDEQFF. Together with reference TRBV11-2 and TRBJ2-1, the CDR3 gives the full variable domain: EAGVAQSPRYKIIEKRQSVAFWCNPISGHATLYWYQQILGQGPKLLIQFQNNGVVDDSQLPKDRFSAERLKGVDSTLKIQPAKLEDSAVYLCASSRDRDDEQFFGPGTRLTVL.

This clone was counted between two and nine times. CDR3 nucleotide sequence: TGCAGCGTTGCGGGGGGCTCGACCTACGAGCAGTACTTC. Its translation is CSVAGGSTYEQYF. The rearrangement uses TRBV29-1 and TRBJ2-7, with D possibly being TRBD2 (7 bases). The CDR3 covers 13 residues. Trimming shortened V by 4 bases and J by 2 bases, and 12 bases separated the two germline ends. Germline V lookup: CDR1 SQVTM, CDR2 ANQGSEA.

V is TRBV10-2 and J is TRBJ2-3; a weak D match, TRBD1 (5 bases). The V gene's germline CDR1 is WSHSY and CDR2 SAAADI. The V and J ends lost 7 bases and 4 bases respectively, with 18 bases between them. There are 15 residues in the CDR3. CDR3 region: CASTVAGAGSDTQYF. The DNA of the CDR3 is TGCGCCAGCACCGTCGCTGGGGCTGGTTCAGATACGCAGTATTTT.

The gene calls are TRBV4-1 and TRBJ2-2; TRBD2 might be the D (7 bases). The germline V gene encodes CDR1 MGHRA and CDR2 YSYEKL. This CDR3 comprises 14 residues. Between the trimmed V and J ends, which lost 6 bases and 4 bases, there was a span of 12 bases. The CDR3 sequence: CASRGGGFTGELFF. The CDR3 DNA follows: TGCGCCAGCAGGGGCGGGGGCTTCACCGGGGAGCTGTTTTTT.

The chain links TRBV5-6 to TRBJ2-7; D gene ambiguous. Germline CDR1 SGHDT, CDR2 YYEEEE. The CDR3 is 12 residues long. The germline V and J ends were trimmed by 0 bases and 7 bases, with 8 bases remaining between them. The CDR3 region has the DNA TGTGCCAGCAGCTTGGGGAGTAGGGAGCAGTACTTC. It specifies CASSLGSREQYF.

The gene calls are TRBV5-1 and TRBJ2-1; 8 bases are shared with TRBD2. The CDR3 loop spans 15 amino acids. In germline, CDR1 is SGHRS, CDR2 YFSETQ. After removal of 0 bases from V and 8 bases from J, the junction contained 7 bases not matched to a gene. The CDR3, as DNA: TGCGCCAGCAGCTTGGAGGTAGCGGGGTTAGATGAGCAGTTCTTC. It encodes CASSLEVAGLDEQFF.

In its sample, this clone was seen a few times. CDR3 coding DNA: TGTGCCAGCACCGCCCCGGGACTAGCGGGACAGACCCAGTACTTC. Amino acids: CASTAPGLAGQTQYF. J is TRBJ2-5 and V is TRBV6-5, with 13 bases lining up with TRBD2. CDR3 length: 15 amino acids. Germline-derived CDR1 and CDR2 are MNHEY and SVGAGI. V lost 7 bases to trimming and J lost 6 bases; unmatched junction nucleotides: 8.

The sample holds a few counts of this clone. The chain joins TRBV3-1 (or the pseudogene TRBV3-2) to TRBJ2-5; TRBD1 matches 9 bases. The CDR3 spans 16 residues. The V and J ends lost 1 base and 7 bases, in that order; junction bases with no gene match: 10. Germline V lookup: CDR1 LGHDT, CDR2 YNNKEL (reference sequence). The DNA of the CDR3 is TGTGCCAGCAGCCAAGGCATACAGGGGGCGCTTGTGACCCAGTACTTC. Translated, it gives CASSQGIQGALVTQYF.

The chain links TRBV5-1 to TRBJ2-3, with D perhaps TRBD2 (5 bases). Germline CDR1 reads SGHRS; CDR2 reads YFSETQ. Trimming removed 0 bases from V and 2 bases from J, with 10 bases in between. The CDR3 loop spans 15 amino acids. CDR3 amino acids: CASSLASRDTDTQYF. The CDR3 region has the DNA TGCGCCAGCAGCTTGGCTAGCAGAGACACAGATACGCAGTATTTT.

The sample holds a few counts of this clone. V gene TRBV7-2 combines with J gene TRBJ2-7; 9 bases align to TRBD1. CDR1 and CDR2 from the germline V gene are SGHTA and FQGNSA. The CDR3 is 15 residues long. Germline trimming cut 5 bases from V and 4 bases from J; bases unmatched to any gene: 9. CDR3 amino acids: CASSPTGTGRYEQYF. CDR3 in DNA: TGTGCCAGCAGCCCCACCGGGACAGGGAGGTACGAGCAGTACTTC.

The chain joins TRBV11-3 to TRBJ2-3; 7 positions match TRBD1. Germline V gives CDR1 SGHNT, CDR2 YENEEA. With 5 bases clipped from V and 0 bases from J, the junction kept 5 bases outside the gene matches. The CDR3 consists of 15 residues. The CDR3 DNA is TGTGCCAGCAGCCTTGGGACAGCAAGCACAGATACGCAGTATTTT. This sequence encodes CASSLGTASTDTQYF.

The chain joins TRBV6-5 to TRBJ1-5, with TRBD1 matching over 9 bases. The trim removed 4 bases at V and 5 bases at J, leaving 3 bases unmatched. The CDR3 covers 14 residues. The germline V gene has CDR1 MNHEY and CDR2 SVGAGI. CDR3 nucleotide sequence: TGTGCCAGCAGTTGGACAGGGGATCATCAGCCCCAGCATTTT. Protein sequence: CASSWTGDHQPQHF.

The genes are TRBV18 and TRBJ1-1; D might be TRBD1 (5 bases). From germline, CDR1 is KGHSH and CDR2 LQKENI. The CDR3 extends over 15 amino acids. Trimming cost V 6 bases and J 1 base, with 15 bases left between them. The CDR3 sequence: CASSTATVSNTEAFF. For the CDR3, the DNA is TGTGCCAGCTCTACGGCGACAGTCTCGAACACTGAAGCTTTCTTT. The variable domain in full, with the rest retrieved from reference TRBV18 and TRBJ1-1, is NAGVMQNPRHLVRRRGQEARLRCSPMKGHSHVYWYRQLPEEGLKFMVYLQKENIIDESGMPKERFSAEFPKEGPSILRIQQVVRGDSAAYFCASSTATVSNTEAFFGQGTRLTVV.

This clone occurred once. The chain couples TRBV18 to TRBJ1-2, with 7 bases lining up with TRBD1. Germline lookup yields CDR1 KGHSH and CDR2 LQKENI. The CDR3 has 15 amino acids. J gave up 2 bases and V 3 bases, and 6 bases lay outside the gene matches. The CDR3 DNA reads as TGTGCCAGCTCACCGATATTACAGGGGAACTATGGCTACACCTTC. Amino acid sequence: CASSPILQGNYGYTF.

V is TRBV5-1 and J is TRBJ2-3, with TRBD1 identical over 7 bases. The V and J ends lost 4 bases and 5 bases, in that order; junction bases with no gene match: 4. CDR1 is SGHRS and CDR2 is YFSETQ in the germline V gene. CDR3 length: 13 residues. The CDR3 DNA follows: TGCGCCAGCAGCACACGACAGGGAGATACGCAGTATTTT. Translating it yields CASSTRQGDTQYF.

The V and J genes are TRBV19 and TRBJ2-3; 8 bases are shared with TRBD2. The CDR3 loop spans 17 amino acids. Losses at the gene ends were 0 bases for V and 2 bases for J; bases not matched to a gene: 7. CDR1 and CDR2 from the germline V gene are LNHDA and SQIVND (reference sequence). The CDR3 region has the DNA TGTGCCAGTAGTATAGATCACGCGCGGGGGGACACAGATACGCAGTATTTT. Its translation is CASSIDHARGDTDTQYF.

V gene TRBV7-6 combines with J gene TRBJ2-1; TRBD2 aligns across 10 bases. Germline V CDR1 and CDR2: SGHVS, FNYEAQ. This CDR3 is built from 16 residues. V shed 1 base, J shed 4 bases, and the junction held 4 bases outside the gene matches. Here the CDR3 DNA reads TGTGCCAGCAGCTTAGACTTAGCGGGGGGTTACAATGAGCAGTTCTTC. Protein sequence: CASSLDLAGGYNEQFF.

The chain combines TRBV12-3 or TRBV12-4 with TRBJ1-1; 7 bases align to TRBD1. CDR3 length: 13 residues. With 8 bases clipped from V and 1 base from J, the junction kept 4 bases outside the gene matches. CDR3 sequence: CASARTGNTEAFF. CDR3 sequence (DNA): TGTGCCAGCGCCAGGACAGGGAACACTGAAGCTTTCTTT.